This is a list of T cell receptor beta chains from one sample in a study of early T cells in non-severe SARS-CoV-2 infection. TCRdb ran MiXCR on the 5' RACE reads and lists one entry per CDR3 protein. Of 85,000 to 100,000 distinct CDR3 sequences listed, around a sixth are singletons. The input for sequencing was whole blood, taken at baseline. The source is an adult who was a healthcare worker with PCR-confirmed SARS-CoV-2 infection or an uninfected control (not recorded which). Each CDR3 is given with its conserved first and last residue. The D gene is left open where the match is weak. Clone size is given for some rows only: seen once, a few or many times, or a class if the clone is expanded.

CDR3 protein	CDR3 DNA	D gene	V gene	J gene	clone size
CASSETWTGGYNDYGYTF	TGCGCCAGCAGTGAGACGTGGACAGGGGGCTACAATGACTATGGCTACACCTTC	TRBD1	TRBV10-2	TRBJ1-2	few
CASSLEVLNIQYF	TGTGCCAGCAGCTTGGAGGTCTTGAACATTCAGTACTTC	.	TRBV11-2	TRBJ2-4	few
CASSPELSGSGDTQYF	TGCGCCAGCAGCCCGGAACTGAGCGGGAGCGGGGATACGCAGTATTTT	TRBD2	TRBV5-1	TRBJ2-3	few
CASSSRSGILTDTQYF	TGTGCCAGCAGCTCACGGAGCGGGATACTCACAGATACGCAGTATTTT	TRBD2	TRBV11-2	TRBJ2-3	.
CASSQEEGAYSPLHF	TGCGCCAGCAGCCAAGAGGAGGGGGCCTATTCACCCCTCCACTTT	TRBD1	TRBV4-1	TRBJ1-6	.
CASSVSADKTGELFF	TGTGCCAGCAGCGTATCTGCAGACAAAACCGGGGAGCTGTTTTTT	.	TRBV9	TRBJ2-2	.
CSVHVTTPNSYEQYF	TGCAGCGTTCATGTGACAACGCCGAACTCCTACGAGCAGTACTTC	.	TRBV29-1	TRBJ2-7	few
CAISESTLGRGLYGYTF	TGTGCCATCAGTGAGAGTACCCTGGGCAGGGGGTTGTATGGCTACACCTTC	TRBD1	TRBV10-3	TRBJ1-2	many
CASSLGSRRDFTEQYF	TGCGCCAGCAGCTTGGGATCTCGCCGGGACTTTACCGAGCAGTACTTC	.	TRBV5-1	TRBJ2-7	.
CASSQEGLAPNEQFF	TGTGCCAGCAGCCAAGAGGGGTTAGCCCCCAATGAGCAGTTCTTC	.	TRBV4-2	TRBJ2-1	few
CASSSPASGSYEQYF	TGTGCCAGCAGTTCTCCAGCTAGCGGGAGTTACGAGCAGTACTTC	TRBD2	TRBV27	TRBJ2-7	few
CASSSQRNNYGYTF	TGTGCCAGCAGTTCGCAGAGGAATAACTATGGCTACACCTTC	.	TRBV27	TRBJ1-2	.
CASSQMAGNRVTQYF	TGCGCCAGCAGCCAAATGGCGGGGAATCGTGTGACCCAGTACTTC	.	TRBV4-3	TRBJ2-5	.
CASSVAGNTEAFF	TGTGCCAGCAGCGTAGCGGGAAACACTGAAGCTTTCTTT	.	TRBV9	TRBJ1-1	.
CASRGYTF	TGCGCCAGCAGGGGCTACACCTTC	.	TRBV10-1	TRBJ1-2	.
CASTPSLAGAYEQYF	TGCGCCAGCACCCCATCACTAGCGGGAGCCTACGAGCAGTACTTC	TRBD2	TRBV5-1	TRBJ2-7	few
CASSSTGELFF	TGTGCCAGCAGTAGCACCGGGGAGCTGTTTTTT	.	TRBV7-9	TRBJ2-2	many
CASSVSDTQYF	TGTGCCAGCAGTGTCTCAGATACGCAGTATTTT	.	TRBV12-3/TRBV12-4	TRBJ2-3	few
CASSEGPNLAGASEQYF	TGTGCCAGCAGTGAAGGCCCAAATCTAGCGGGAGCTTCCGAGCAGTACTTC	TRBD2	TRBV6-1	TRBJ2-7	.
CAISASRTGRTYEQYF	TGTGCCATCAGTGCCTCAAGGACAGGGAGGACGTACGAGCAGTACTTC	TRBD1	TRBV10-3	TRBJ2-7	.
CSAIEGIGLANNEQFF	TGCAGTGCTATTGAGGGGATCGGACTAGCTAACAATGAGCAGTTCTTC	TRBD2	TRBV20-1	TRBJ2-1	few
CASSGGLAVYNEQFF	TGTGCCAGCAGCGGGGGACTAGCGGTATACAATGAGCAGTTCTTC	TRBD2	TRBV7-7	TRBJ2-1	.
CASSWGLRAGVLSYEQYF	TGTGCCAGCAGTTGGGGACTACGAGCGGGAGTCCTCTCCTACGAGCAGTACTTC	TRBD2	TRBV27	TRBJ2-7	few